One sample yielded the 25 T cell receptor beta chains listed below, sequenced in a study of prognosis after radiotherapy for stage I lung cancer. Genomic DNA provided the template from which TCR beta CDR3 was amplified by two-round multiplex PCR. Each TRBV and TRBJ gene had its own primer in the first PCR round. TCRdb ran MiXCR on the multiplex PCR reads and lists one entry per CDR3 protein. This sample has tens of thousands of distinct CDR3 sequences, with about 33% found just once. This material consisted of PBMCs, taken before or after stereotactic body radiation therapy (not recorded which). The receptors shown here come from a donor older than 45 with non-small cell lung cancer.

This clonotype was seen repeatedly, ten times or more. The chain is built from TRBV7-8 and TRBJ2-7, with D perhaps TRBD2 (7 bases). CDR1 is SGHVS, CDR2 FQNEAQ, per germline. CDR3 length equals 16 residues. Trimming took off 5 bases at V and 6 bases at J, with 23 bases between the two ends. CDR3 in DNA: TGTGCCAGCAGCCCCTGGAAGGGGGGGGGGTCCGGCGAGCAGTACTTC. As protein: CASSPWKGGGSGEQYF.

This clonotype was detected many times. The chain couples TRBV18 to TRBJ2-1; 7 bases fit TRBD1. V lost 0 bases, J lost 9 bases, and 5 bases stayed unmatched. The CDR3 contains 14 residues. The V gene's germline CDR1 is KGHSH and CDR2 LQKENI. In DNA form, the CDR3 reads TGTGCCAGCTCACCACCGACAGGGTTAGGTGAGCAGTTCTTC. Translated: CASSPPTGLGEQFF.

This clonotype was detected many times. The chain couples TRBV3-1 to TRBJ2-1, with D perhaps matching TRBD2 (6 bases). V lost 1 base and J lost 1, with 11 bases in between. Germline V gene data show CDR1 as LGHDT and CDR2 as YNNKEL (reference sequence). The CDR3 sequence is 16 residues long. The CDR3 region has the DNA TGTGCCAGCAGCCAAGGAGGCGGACTATCCTACAATGAGCAGTTCTTC. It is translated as CASSQGGGLSYNEQFF.

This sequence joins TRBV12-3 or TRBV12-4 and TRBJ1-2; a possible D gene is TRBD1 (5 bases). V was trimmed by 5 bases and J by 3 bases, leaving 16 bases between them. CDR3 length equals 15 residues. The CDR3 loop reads CASSGFDSVDYGYTF. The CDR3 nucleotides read TGTGCCAGCAGTGGGTTTGACAGTGTGGACTATGGCTACACCTTC.

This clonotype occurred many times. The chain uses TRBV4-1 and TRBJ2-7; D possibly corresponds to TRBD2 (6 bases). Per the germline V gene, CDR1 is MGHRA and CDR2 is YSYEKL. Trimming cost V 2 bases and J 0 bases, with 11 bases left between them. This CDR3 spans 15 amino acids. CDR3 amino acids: CASSQPTSSSYEQYF. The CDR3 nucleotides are TGCGCCAGCAGCCAACCAACTAGCAGCTCCTACGAGCAGTACTTC.

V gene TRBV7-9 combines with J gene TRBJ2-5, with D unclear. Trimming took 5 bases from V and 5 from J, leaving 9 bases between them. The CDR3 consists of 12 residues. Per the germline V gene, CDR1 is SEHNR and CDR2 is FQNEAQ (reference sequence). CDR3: CASSGVCETQYF. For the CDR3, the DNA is TGTGCCAGCAGCGGGGTTTGTGAGACCCAGTACTTC.

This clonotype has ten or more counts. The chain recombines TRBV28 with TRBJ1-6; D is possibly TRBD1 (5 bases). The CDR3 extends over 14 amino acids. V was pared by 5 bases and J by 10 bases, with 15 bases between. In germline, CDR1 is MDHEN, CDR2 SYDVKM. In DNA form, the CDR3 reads TGTGCCAGCAGTCCCCACACCGAGGGGTCACCCCTCCACTTT. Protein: CASSPHTEGSPLHF.

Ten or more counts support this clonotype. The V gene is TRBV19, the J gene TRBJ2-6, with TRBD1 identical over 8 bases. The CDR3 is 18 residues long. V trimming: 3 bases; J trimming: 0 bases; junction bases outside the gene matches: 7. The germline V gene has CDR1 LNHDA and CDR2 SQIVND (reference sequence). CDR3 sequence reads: CASSIGGRGRSGANVLTF. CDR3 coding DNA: TGTGCCAGTAGTATCGGGGGCAGGGGGCGCTCTGGGGCCAACGTCCTGACTTTC.

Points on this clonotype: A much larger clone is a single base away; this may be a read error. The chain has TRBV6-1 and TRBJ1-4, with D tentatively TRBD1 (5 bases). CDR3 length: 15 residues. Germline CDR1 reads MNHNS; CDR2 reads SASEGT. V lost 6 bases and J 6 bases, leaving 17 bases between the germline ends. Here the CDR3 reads CASRPSGGVYEKLFF. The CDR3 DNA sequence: TGTGCCAGCAGGCCGTCGGGGGGAGTGTATGAAAAACTGTTTTTT.

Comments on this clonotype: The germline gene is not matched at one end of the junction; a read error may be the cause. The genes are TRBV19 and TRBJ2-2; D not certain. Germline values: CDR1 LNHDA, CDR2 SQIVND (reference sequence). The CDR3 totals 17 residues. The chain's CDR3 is CASSIDLGVPNTWELFF. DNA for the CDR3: TGTGCCAGTAGTATAGATCTTGGCGTCCCGAACACCTGGGAGCTGTTTTTT.

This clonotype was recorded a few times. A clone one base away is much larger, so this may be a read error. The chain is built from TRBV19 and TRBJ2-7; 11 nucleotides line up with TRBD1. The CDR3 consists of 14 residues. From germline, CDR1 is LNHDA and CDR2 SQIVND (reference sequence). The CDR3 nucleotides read TGTGCCGGTAGTATGGGGACAGGGGGACACGAGCAGTACTTC. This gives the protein CAGSMGTGGHEQYF. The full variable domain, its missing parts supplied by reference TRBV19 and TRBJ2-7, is DGGITQSPKYLFRKEGQNVTLSCEQNLNHDAMYWYRQDPGQGLRLIYYSQIVNDFQKGDIAEGYSVSREKKESFPLTVTSAQKNPTAFYLCAGSMGTGGHEQYFGPGTRLTVT.

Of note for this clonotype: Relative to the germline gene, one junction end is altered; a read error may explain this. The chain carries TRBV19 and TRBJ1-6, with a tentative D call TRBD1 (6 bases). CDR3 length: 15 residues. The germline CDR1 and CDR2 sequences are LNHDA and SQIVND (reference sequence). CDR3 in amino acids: CAISISQGSHSPLHF. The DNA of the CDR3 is TGTGCCATTAGTATCAGTCAGGGGTCACATTCACCCCTCCACTTT.

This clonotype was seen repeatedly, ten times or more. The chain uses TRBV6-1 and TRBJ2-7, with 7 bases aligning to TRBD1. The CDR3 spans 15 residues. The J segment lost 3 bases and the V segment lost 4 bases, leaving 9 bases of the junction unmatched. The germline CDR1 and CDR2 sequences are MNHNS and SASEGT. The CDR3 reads CASSAEGARFYEQYF. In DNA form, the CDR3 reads TGTGCCAGCAGTGCAGAGGGGGCGCGATTCTACGAGCAGTACTTC.

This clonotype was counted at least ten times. CDR3 in amino acids: CASRYSDRGNTEAFF. CDR3 DNA sequence: TGTGCCAGCAGATATTCGGACAGGGGGAACACTGAAGCTTTCTTT. This chain uses TRBV28 with TRBJ1-1; 9 positions agree with TRBD1. V lost 6 bases, J lost 1 base, and 6 bases stayed unmatched. In germline, CDR1 is MDHEN, CDR2 SYDVKM. The CDR3 loop spans 15 amino acids. Using reference TRBV28 and TRBJ1-1 for the parts outside the CDR3, the full variable domain is DVKVTQSSRYLVKRTGEKVFLECVQDMDHENMFWYRQDPGLGLRLIYFSYDVKMKEKGDIPEGYSVSREKKERFSLILESASTNQTSMYLCASRYSDRGNTEAFFGQGTRLTVV.

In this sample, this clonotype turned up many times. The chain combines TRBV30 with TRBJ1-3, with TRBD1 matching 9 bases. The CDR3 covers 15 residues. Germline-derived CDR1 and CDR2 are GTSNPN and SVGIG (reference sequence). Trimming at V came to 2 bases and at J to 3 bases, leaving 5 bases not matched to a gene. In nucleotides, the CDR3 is TGTGCCTGGAGTATCGGGACAGGGTTTGGAAACACCATATATTTT. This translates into CAWSIGTGFGNTIYF.

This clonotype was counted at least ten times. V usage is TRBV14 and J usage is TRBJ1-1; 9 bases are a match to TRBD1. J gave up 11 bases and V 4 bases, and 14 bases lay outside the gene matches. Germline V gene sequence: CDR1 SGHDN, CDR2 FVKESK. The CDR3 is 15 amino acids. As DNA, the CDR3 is TGTGCCAGCAGCCGCGTACAGGGGGCGCGAGGTTCGGCTTTCTTT. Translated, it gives CASSRVQGARGSAFF.

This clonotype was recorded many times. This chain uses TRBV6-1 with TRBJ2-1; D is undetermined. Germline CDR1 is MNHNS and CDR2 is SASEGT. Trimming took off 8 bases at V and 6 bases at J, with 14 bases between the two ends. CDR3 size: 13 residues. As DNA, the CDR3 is TGTGCCAGCCGCCGAGGAATGGGCAATGAGCAGTTCTTC. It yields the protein CASRRGMGNEQFF.

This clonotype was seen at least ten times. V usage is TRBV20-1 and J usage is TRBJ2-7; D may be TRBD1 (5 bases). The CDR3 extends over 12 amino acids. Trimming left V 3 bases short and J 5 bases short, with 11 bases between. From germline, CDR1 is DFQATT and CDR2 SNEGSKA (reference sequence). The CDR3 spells CSASREVDEQYF. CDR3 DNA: TGCAGTGCTAGCAGGGAAGTCGACGAGCAGTACTTC.

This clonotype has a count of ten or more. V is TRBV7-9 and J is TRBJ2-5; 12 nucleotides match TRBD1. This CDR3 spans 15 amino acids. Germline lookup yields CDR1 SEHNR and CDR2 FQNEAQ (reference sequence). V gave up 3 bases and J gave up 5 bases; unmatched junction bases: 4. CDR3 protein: CASSLGQGASETQYF. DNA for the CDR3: TGTGCCAGCAGCTTGGGACAGGGGGCATCGGAGACCCAGTACTTC.

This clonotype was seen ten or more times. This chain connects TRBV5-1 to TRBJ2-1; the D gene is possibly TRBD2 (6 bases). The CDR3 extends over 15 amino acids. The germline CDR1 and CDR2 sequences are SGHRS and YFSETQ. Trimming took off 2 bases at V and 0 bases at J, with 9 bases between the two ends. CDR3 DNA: TGCGCCAGCAGCTTTGGAGGGAGCTCCTACAATGAGCAGTTCTTC. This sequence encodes CASSFGGSSYNEQFF.

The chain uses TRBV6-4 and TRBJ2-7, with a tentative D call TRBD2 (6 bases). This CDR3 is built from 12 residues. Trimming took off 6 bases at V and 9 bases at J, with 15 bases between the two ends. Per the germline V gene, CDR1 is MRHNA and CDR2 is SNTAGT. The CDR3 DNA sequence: TGTGCCAGCAGCTCCGGGGGAGCGGGGCAGTACTTC. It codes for CASSSGGAGQYF.

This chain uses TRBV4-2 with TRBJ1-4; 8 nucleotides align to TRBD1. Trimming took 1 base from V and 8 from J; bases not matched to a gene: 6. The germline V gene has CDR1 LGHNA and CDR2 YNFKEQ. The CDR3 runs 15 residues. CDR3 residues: CASSQATGVQEKLFF. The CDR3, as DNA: TGTGCCAGCAGCCAAGCGACAGGGGTACAAGAAAAACTGTTTTTT.

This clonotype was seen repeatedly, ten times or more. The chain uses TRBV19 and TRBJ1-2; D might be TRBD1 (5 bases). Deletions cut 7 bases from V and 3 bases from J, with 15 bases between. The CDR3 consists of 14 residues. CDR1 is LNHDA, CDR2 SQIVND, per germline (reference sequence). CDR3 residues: CASTDRGSDYGYTF. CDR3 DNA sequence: TGTGCCAGTACCGATAGGGGTAGCGACTATGGCTACACCTTC. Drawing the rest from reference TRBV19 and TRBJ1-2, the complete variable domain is DGGITQSPKYLFRKEGQNVTLSCEQNLNHDAMYWYRQDPGQGLRLIYYSQIVNDFQKGDIAEGYSVSREKKESFPLTVTSAQKNPTAFYLCASTDRGSDYGYTFGSGTRLTVV.

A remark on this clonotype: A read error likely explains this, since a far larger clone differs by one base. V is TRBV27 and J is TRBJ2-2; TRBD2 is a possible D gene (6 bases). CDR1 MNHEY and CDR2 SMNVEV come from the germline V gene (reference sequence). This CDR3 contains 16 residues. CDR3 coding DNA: TGTGCCACCAGTTACCCCGGGACTCCGCGGCCCGGGGAGCTGTTTTTT. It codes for CATSYPGTPRPGELFF.

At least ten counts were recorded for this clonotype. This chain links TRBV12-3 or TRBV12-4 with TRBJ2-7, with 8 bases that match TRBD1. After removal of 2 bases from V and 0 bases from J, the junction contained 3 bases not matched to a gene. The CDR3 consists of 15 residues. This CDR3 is CASSLIGTGSYEQYF. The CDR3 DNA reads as TGTGCCAGCAGTTTAATCGGGACAGGCTCCTACGAGCAGTACTTC.